Below are 17 T cell receptor beta chains sequenced from a single sample in a study of T-cell reconstitution after alpha-beta-depleted transplantation in children. It was with unique molecular identifiers that the TCRbeta library was prepared. TCRdb re-called the PCR reads through MiXCR, storing one row per CDR3 protein. This table holds 580,000 or so distinct CDR3 sequences, under 25% found once. The sample consisted of PBMCs, mostly from graft donor cells, taken 360 days after TCRalphabeta/CD19-depleted stem cell transplant. The receptors here all came from a boy younger than two who had a stem cell transplant for acute myeloid leukemia, so the T cells may come from the graft donor.

This chain joins TRBV20-1 and TRBJ2-2, with 8 bases identical to TRBD1. CDR3 size: 14 residues. The V segment lost 4 bases and the J segment 5 bases; nucleotides outside the gene matches: 6. Germline V gene sequence: CDR1 DFQATT, CDR2 SNEGSKA (reference sequence). The CDR3 DNA sequence: TGCAGTGCTACGGCAGGGGGCTGGACCGGGGAGCTGTTTTTT. This sequence encodes CSATAGGWTGELFF.

This sequence joins TRBV18 and TRBJ1-5; weak D call: TRBD1 (5 bases). The CDR3 length is 16 residues. V was trimmed by 5 bases and J by 0 bases, leaving 14 bases between them. CDR1 and CDR2 (germline): KGHSH, LQKENI. For the CDR3, the DNA is TGTGCCAGCTCATCGCAGGGAGGGTATAGCAATCAGCCCCAGCATTTT. Translated: CASSSQGGYSNQPQHF.

This clonotype appeared many times. The rearrangement uses TRBV15 and TRBJ1-5; D gene ambiguous. Germline assignment: CDR1 LNHNV and CDR2 YYDKDF (reference sequence). This CDR3 is 18 amino acids long. Trimming removed 0 bases from V and 0 bases from J, with 15 bases in between. The CDR3 loop reads CATSRDGRLLHSNQPQHF. In DNA form, the CDR3 reads TGTGCCACCAGCAGAGATGGAAGACTGCTCCATAGCAATCAGCCCCAGCATTTT. Based on the CDR3 plus reference TRBV15 and TRBJ1-5, the full variable domain is DAMVIQNPRYQVTQFGKPVTLSCSQTLNHNVMYWYQQKSSQAPKLLFHYYDKDFNNEADTPDNFQSRRPNTSFCFLDIRSPGLGDTAMYLCATSRDGRLLHSNQPQHFGDGTRLSIL.

This clonotype was observed a handful of times. The chain uses TRBV12-3 or TRBV12-4 and TRBJ2-1; a weak D match, TRBD1 (5 bases). CDR3 length: 12 residues. Trimming removed 10 bases from V and 8 bases from J, with 15 bases in between. The CDR3 DNA follows: TGTGCCACCCTCCCCTGGGGCGATGAGCAGTTCTTC. It encodes CATLPWGDEQFF.

This sequence joins TRBV12-3 or TRBV12-4 and TRBJ2-6; D ambiguous. This CDR3 spans 15 amino acids. Deletions cut 5 bases from V and 2 bases from J, with 10 bases between. CDR3 DNA: TGTGCCAGCAGTCCGCAGGTCCCTGGGGCCAACGTCCTGACTTTC. This translates into CASSPQVPGANVLTF.

This chain links TRBV20-1 with TRBJ2-3, with 9 bases that match TRBD1. With 7 bases clipped from V and 4 bases from J, the junction kept 6 bases outside the gene matches. CDR1 and CDR2 (germline): DFQATT, SNEGSKA (reference sequence). This CDR3 spans 13 amino acids. DNA of the CDR3: TGCAGTGGCGGACAGGGGTCATCAGATACGCAGTATTTT. Its translation is CSGGQGSSDTQYF.

This clonotype has more than one count but fewer than ten. The rearrangement links TRBV20-1 to TRBJ1-5; TRBD1 aligns across 7 bases. Per germline, CDR1 DFQATT and CDR2 SNEGSKA (reference sequence). The CDR3 is made up of 15 amino acids. With 3 bases clipped from V and 4 bases from J, the junction kept 9 bases outside the gene matches. CDR3 sequence reads: CSASGDRRGNQPQHF. The DNA of the CDR3 is TGCAGTGCTAGTGGGGACAGAAGGGGTAATCAGCCCCAGCATTTT.

This clonotype was observed at least ten times. This chain uses TRBV15 with TRBJ2-1; D not certain. Germline CDR1 LNHNV, CDR2 YYDKDF (reference sequence). The CDR3 loop spans 16 amino acids. V was cut by 0 bases and J by 1 base, with 10 bases left in between. CDR3 sequence reads: CATSREATFSYNEQFF. CDR3 DNA sequence: TGTGCCACCAGCAGAGAAGCGACATTTTCCTACAATGAGCAGTTCTTC.

Ten or more counts support this clonotype. This chain links TRBV6-2 or TRBV6-3 with TRBJ2-7; D may be TRBD1 or TRBD2 (5 bases each). The CDR3 consists of 13 residues. V gave up 2 bases and J gave up 1 base, with 6 bases separating them. Germline lookup yields CDR1 MNHEY and CDR2 SVGEGT. The CDR3 sequence: CASSYGGSYEQYF. As DNA, the CDR3 is TGTGCCAGCAGTTACGGGGGATCCTACGAGCAGTACTTC.

This clonotype has at least ten counts. J is TRBJ2-3 and V is TRBV2; a weak D match, TRBD1 (6 bases). V was cut by 8 bases and J by 5 bases, with 14 bases left in between. Germline CDR1 and CDR2: SNHLY and FYNNEI. This CDR3 is built from 13 residues. This chain's CDR3 is CASSRDKRDTQYF. The CDR3 nucleotides are TGTGCCAGCTCCCGGGACAAGCGAGATACGCAGTATTTT.

Ten or more counts support this clonotype. V is TRBV12-3 or TRBV12-4 and J is TRBJ2-1; 12 bases are shared with TRBD2. The CDR3 is made up of 18 amino acids. The V gene end was trimmed by 5 bases and the J gene end by 0 bases; junction bases not matched to a gene: 8. The CDR3, as DNA: TGTGCCAGCAGTGGGGGACTAGCGGGCCTCAGCTCCTACAATGAGCAGTTCTTC. This sequence encodes CASSGGLAGLSSYNEQFF.

Here the CDR3 reads CASSPHGELAGAEQFF. The CDR3 nucleotides are TGTGCCAGCAGCCCCCACGGGGAGCTAGCGGGGGCCGAGCAGTTCTTC. The rearrangement links TRBV7-3 to TRBJ2-1; 10 bases line up with TRBD2. The V gene's germline CDR1 is SGHTA and CDR2 FQGTGA. The J segment lost 10 bases and the V segment lost 5 bases, leaving 14 bases of the junction unmatched. The CDR3 length is 16 residues. Supplemented by reference TRBV7-3 and TRBJ2-1, the full variable domain reads GAGVSQTPSNKVTEKGKYVELRCDPISGHTALYWYRQSLGQGPEFLIYFQGTGAADDSGLPNDRFFAVRPEGSVSTLKIQRTERGDSAVYLCASSPHGELAGAEQFFGPGTRLTVL.

This sequence joins TRBV7-9 and TRBJ2-5, with a weak D call TRBD1 (7 bases). Germline-derived CDR1 and CDR2 are SEHNR and FQNEAQ (reference sequence). V lost 5 bases to trimming and J lost 0 bases, with 13 bases between them. The CDR3 consists of 15 residues. Here the CDR3 reads CASSQGGLYQETQYF. The CDR3 bases are TGTGCCAGCAGCCAGGGGGGACTGTACCAAGAGACCCAGTACTTC.

The table lists this clonotype with many counts. The chain employs TRBV20-1 and TRBJ2-3, with D uncertain. The V gene lost 4 bases and the J gene lost 1 base, with 12 bases spanning the gap. CDR3 length: 14 residues. CDR1 is DFQATT and CDR2 is SNEGSKA in the germline V gene (reference sequence). The CDR3 loop reads CSATLPYGTDTQYF. The DNA for the CDR3 is TGCAGTGCTACCCTTCCCTACGGCACAGATACGCAGTATTTT.

This chain joins TRBV20-1 and TRBJ1-3; 8 nucleotides line up with TRBD1. Losses at the gene ends were 5 bases for V and 8 bases for J; bases not matched to a gene: 11. There are 14 residues in the CDR3. Germline lookup yields CDR1 DFQATT and CDR2 SNEGSKA (reference sequence). CDR3 DNA sequence: TGCAGTGCTGGTGGGACAGGCCGGGGAGACACCATATATTTT. It specifies CSAGGTGRGDTIYF.

This clonotype showed up many times. In this CDR3 the conserved last residue, phenylalanine or tryptophan, is missing, so a read error is likely. The DNA is left out, because the CDR3 cannot be placed on it with certainty; the CDR3 is given as TCRdb lists it. The rearrangement links TRBV29-1 to TRBJ2-3; the DNA was not used to check the table's D call, TRBD2. The CDR3 has 9 amino acids, counting both end residues. The germline V gene has CDR1 SQVTM and CDR2 ANQGSEA. This CDR3 is CSVDPTSLL.

The chain combines TRBV29-1 with TRBJ2-2, with D perhaps being TRBD1 or TRBD2 (6 bases each). CDR3 length: 14 amino acids. The V gene lost 4 bases and the J gene lost 2 bases, with 11 bases spanning the gap. The germline V gene has CDR1 SQVTM and CDR2 ANQGSEA. CDR3 loop: CSVVPGGNTGELFF. CDR3 bases: TGCAGCGTTGTCCCCGGGGGCAACACCGGGGAGCTGTTTTTT.